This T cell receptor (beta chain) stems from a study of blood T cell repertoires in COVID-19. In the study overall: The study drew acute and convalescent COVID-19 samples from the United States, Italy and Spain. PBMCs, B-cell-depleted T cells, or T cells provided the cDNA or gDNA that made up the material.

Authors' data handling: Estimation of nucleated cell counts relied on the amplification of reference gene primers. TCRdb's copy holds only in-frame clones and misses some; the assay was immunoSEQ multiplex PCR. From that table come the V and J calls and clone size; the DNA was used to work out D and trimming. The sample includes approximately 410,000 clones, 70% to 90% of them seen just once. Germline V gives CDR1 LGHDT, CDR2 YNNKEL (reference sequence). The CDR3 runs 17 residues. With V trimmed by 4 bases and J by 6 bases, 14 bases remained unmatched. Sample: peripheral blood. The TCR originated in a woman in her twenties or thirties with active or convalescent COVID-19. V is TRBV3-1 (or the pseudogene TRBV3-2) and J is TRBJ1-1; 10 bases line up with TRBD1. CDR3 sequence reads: CASSPMGTGAIFSEAFF. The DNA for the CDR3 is TGTGCCAGCAGCCCGATGGGGACAGGGGCGATATTCTCTGAAGCTTTCTTT.